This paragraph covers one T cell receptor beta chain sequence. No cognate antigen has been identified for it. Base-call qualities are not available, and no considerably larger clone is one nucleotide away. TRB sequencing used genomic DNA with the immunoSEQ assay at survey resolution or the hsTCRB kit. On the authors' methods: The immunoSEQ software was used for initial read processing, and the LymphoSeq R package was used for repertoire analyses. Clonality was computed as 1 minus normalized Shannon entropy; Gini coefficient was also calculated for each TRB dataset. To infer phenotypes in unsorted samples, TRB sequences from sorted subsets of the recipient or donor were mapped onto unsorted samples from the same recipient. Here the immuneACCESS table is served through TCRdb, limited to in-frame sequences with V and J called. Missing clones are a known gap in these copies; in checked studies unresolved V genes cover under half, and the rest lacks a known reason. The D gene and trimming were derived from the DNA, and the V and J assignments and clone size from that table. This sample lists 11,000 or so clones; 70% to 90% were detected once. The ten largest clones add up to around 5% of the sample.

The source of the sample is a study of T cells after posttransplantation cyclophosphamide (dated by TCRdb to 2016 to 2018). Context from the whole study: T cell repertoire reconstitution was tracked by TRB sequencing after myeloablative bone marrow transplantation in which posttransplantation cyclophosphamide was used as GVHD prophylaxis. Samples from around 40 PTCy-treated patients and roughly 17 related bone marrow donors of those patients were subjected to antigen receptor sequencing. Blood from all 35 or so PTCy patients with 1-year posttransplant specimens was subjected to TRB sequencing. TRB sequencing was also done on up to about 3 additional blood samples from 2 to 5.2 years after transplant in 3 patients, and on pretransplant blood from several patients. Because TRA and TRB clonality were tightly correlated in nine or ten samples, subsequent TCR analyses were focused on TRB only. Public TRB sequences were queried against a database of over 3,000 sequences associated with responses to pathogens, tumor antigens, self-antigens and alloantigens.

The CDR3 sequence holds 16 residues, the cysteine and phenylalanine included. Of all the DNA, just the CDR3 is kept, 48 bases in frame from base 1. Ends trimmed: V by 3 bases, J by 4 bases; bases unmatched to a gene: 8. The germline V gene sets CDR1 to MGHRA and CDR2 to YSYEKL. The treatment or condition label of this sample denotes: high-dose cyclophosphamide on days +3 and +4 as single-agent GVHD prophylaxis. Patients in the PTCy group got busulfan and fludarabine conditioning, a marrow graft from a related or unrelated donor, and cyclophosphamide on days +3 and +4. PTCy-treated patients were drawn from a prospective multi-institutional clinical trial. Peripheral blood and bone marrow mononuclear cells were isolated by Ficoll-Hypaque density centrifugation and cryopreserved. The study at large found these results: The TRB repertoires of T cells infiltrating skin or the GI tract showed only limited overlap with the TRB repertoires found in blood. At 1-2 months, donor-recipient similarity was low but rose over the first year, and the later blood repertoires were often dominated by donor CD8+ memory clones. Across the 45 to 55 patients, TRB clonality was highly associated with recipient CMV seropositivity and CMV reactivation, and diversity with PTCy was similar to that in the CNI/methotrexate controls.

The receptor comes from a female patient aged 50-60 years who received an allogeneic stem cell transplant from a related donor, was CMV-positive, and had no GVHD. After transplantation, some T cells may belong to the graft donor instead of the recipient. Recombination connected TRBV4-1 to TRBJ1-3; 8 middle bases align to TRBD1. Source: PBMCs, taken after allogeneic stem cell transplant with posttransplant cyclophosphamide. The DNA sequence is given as TGCGCCAGCAGCCACCCAGGACAGGGAAAGGGAAACACCATATATTTT. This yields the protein CASSHPGQGKGNTIYF.